This passage covers 14 T cell receptor beta chains from one sample sequenced in a study of cytomegalovirus exposure and HLA in healthy donors. With 60 Vbeta and 13 Jbeta primers, the PCR was carried out. Data came from immunoSEQ multiplex PCR; TCRdb stores just in-frame clones and leaves some out. Counted here are 130,000 to 150,000 clones, approximately 79% occurring once; the ten biggest clones make up around 4.7%. Sequencing was performed on PBMCs. The source of these receptors is a man between 18 and 29 years old in good health and CMV-seropositive.

V usage is TRBV5-1 and J usage is TRBJ2-1, with unresolved D. The CDR3 runs to 13 residues. Germline V CDR1 and CDR2: SGHRS, YFSETQ. With 0 bases removed from V and 5 bases from J, the gap between germline ends came to 6 bases. CDR3 protein: CASSLDPDNEQFF. CDR3 coding DNA: TGCGCCAGCAGCTTGGACCCAGACAATGAGCAGTTCTTC.

This clone turned up a few times. In nucleotides, the CDR3 is TGCGCCAGCAGGGGCGAATCTCCCACCGGGGAGCTGTTTTTT. Amino acids: CASRGESPTGELFF. The chain combines TRBV5-1 with TRBJ2-2; no clear D gene. Germline CDR1 SGHRS, CDR2 YFSETQ. Trimming stripped 5 bases from V and 4 bases from J, with 12 bases between. The CDR3 is 14 residues long.

V and J are TRBV28 and TRBJ1-1, with D unresolved. This CDR3 spans 12 amino acids. Per the germline V gene, CDR1 is MDHEN and CDR2 is SYDVKM. V was pared by 5 bases and J by 9 bases, with 13 bases between. CDR3 DNA sequence: TGTGCCAGCAGTACCGCTGGGGAGAAAGCTTTCTTT. This translates into CASSTAGEKAFF.

V and J are TRBV21-1 and TRBJ2-7; TRBD1 is the table's D call, not checked against the DNA. TRBV21-1 is a pseudogene. The CDR3 consists of 15 residues. The CDR3 sequence: CASSKDDTDSYEQYF. CDR3 nucleotides: TGTGCCAGCAGCAAAGACGACACGGACTCCTACGAGCAGTACTTC.

V is TRBV4-3 and J is TRBJ2-2; D possibly corresponds to TRBD1 (6 bases). With 7 bases removed from V and 3 bases from J, the gap between germline ends came to 15 bases. CDR1 LGHNA and CDR2 YSLEER come from the germline V gene. The CDR3 is made up of 15 amino acids. The CDR3 loop reads CASTRTTGYTGELFF. Here the CDR3 DNA reads TGCGCCAGCACCCGGACGACAGGCTACACCGGGGAGCTGTTTTTT.

This chain joins TRBV5-6 and TRBJ2-1; D gene unclear. CDR1 is SGHDT and CDR2 is YYEEEE in the germline V gene. With 2 bases removed from V and 6 bases from J, the gap between germline ends came to 9 bases. The CDR3 spans 13 residues. The CDR3 loop reads CASSLTQPNEQFF. The CDR3 DNA reads as TGTGCCAGCAGCTTAACACAGCCCAATGAGCAGTTCTTC.

J is TRBJ2-3 and V is TRBV4-1, with a tentative D call TRBD1 (6 bases). Trimming pared 1 base from V and 7 bases from J, leaving 9 bases between. This CDR3 spans 13 amino acids. Germline CDR1 is MGHRA and CDR2 is YSYEKL. In nucleotides, the CDR3 is TGCGCCAGCAGCCAAGGTAGGGGGAATACGCAGTATTTT. This translates into CASSQGRGNTQYF.

This clone was seen just once. The DNA for the CDR3 is TGTGCCAGCAGTTCTCACTTTCAAGACAATCAGCCCCAGCATTTT. As protein: CASSSHFQDNQPQHF. The chain couples TRBV28 to TRBJ1-5; no clear D. Trimming stripped 4 bases from V and 3 bases from J, with 13 bases between. This CDR3 region has 15 residues. Per the germline V gene, CDR1 is MDHEN and CDR2 is SYDVKM.

V gene TRBV9 combines with J gene TRBJ1-4; tentative D call: TRBD1 (5 bases). This CDR3 has 15 residues. Germline V gene lookup returns CDR1 SGDLS and CDR2 YYNGEE. The V gene lost 0 bases and the J gene lost 7 bases, with 13 bases spanning the gap. Here the CDR3 DNA reads TGTGCCAGCAGCGTAGTGGGGGGAGGCGGTGAAAAACTGTTTTTT. It yields the protein CASSVVGGGGEKLFF.

There are a few counts of this clone. The genes are TRBV28 and TRBJ2-7, with D perhaps matching TRBD1 (5 bases). There are 15 residues in the CDR3. Germline CDR1 MDHEN, CDR2 SYDVKM. V lost 5 bases, J lost 3 bases, and 17 bases lay in between. The CDR3 nucleotides read TGTGCCAGCAGTAGTGTCCGGCAGGGTATCTACGAGCAGTACTTC. Translating it yields CASSSVRQGIYEQYF. Supplemented by reference TRBV28 and TRBJ2-7, the full variable domain reads DVKVTQSSRYLVKRTGEKVFLECVQDMDHENMFWYRQDPGLGLRLIYFSYDVKMKEKGDIPEGYSVSREKKERFSLILESASTNQTSMYLCASSSVRQGIYEQYFGPGTRLTVT.

CDR3 amino acids: CASSESGGYGYTF. In DNA form, the CDR3 reads TGTGCCAGCTCAGAGTCAGGGGGATATGGCTACACCTTC. This chain connects TRBV18 to TRBJ1-2; 7 bases are a match to TRBD1. Germline V gene lookup returns CDR1 KGHSH and CDR2 LQKENI. The CDR3 consists of 13 residues. The V gene end was trimmed by 5 bases and the J gene end by 5 bases; junction bases not matched to a gene: 5. Together with reference TRBV18 and TRBJ1-2, the CDR3 gives the full variable domain: NAGVMQNPRHLVRRRGQEARLRCSPMKGHSHVYWYRQLPEEGLKFMVYLQKENIIDESGMPKERFSAEFPKEGPSILRIQQVVRGDSAAYFCASSESGGYGYTFGSGTRLTVV.

The chain carries TRBV7-6 and TRBJ2-5, with 8 positions matching TRBD1. The V segment lost 5 bases and the J segment 4 bases; nucleotides outside the gene matches: 12. This CDR3 is built from 16 residues. The germline V gene encodes CDR1 SGHVS and CDR2 FNYEAQ. For the CDR3, the DNA is TGTGCCAGCAGCATAAAGGACAGGGCCGGGCGAGAGACCCAGTACTTC. Translating it yields CASSIKDRAGRETQYF.

Comment on this clone: Other DNA sequences in the sample encode the same CDR3. V gene TRBV2 combines with J gene TRBJ1-1; the D is unclear. Between the trimmed V and J ends, which lost 5 bases and 2 bases, there was a span of 12 bases. The germline gives CDR1 SNHLY, CDR2 FYNNEI. This CDR3 comprises 14 residues. The CDR3 coding sequence is TGTGCCAGCAGTAAACAGAACTTCAACACTGAAGCTTTCTTT. Translated: CASSKQNFNTEAFF.

This sequence joins TRBV11-2 and TRBJ2-5; 7 bases are a match to TRBD1. There are 14 residues in the CDR3. The V and J ends lost 2 bases and 4 bases, in that order; junction bases with no gene match: 4. Germline V gives CDR1 SGHAT, CDR2 FQNNGV. The CDR3 sequence is CASSLRGGPETQYF. The CDR3 coding sequence is TGTGCCAGCAGCTTACGAGGGGGCCCAGAGACCCAGTACTTC.